The next 14 T cell receptor beta chains were all read from a single sample in a study of blood T cell repertoires in COVID-19. The data were produced by immunoSEQ multiplex PCR, yet TCRdb's version contains in-frame clones alone and is incomplete. The sample includes under 500,000 clones, around 89% of them seen just once. The specimen sequenced was peripheral blood. These receptor sequences come from a woman aged 25 to 39 with acute or convalescent COVID-19.

V is TRBV6-5 and J is TRBJ1-5; D not resolved. The length of the CDR3 is 14 residues. Germline-derived CDR1 and CDR2 are MNHEY and SVGAGI. V lost 3 bases and J 3 bases, leaving 9 bases between the germline ends. CDR3 bases: TGTGCCAGCAGTTATTTCGGGAACAATCAGCCCCAGCATTTT. Translating it yields CASSYFGNNQPQHF.

CDR3 protein: CASSSGQAASYEQYF. CDR3 nucleotides: TGTGCCAGCAGCTCCGGACAGGCGGCGTCCTACGAGCAGTACTTC. The chain carries TRBV7-9 and TRBJ2-7, with 7 bases identical to TRBD1. The germline CDR1 and CDR2 sequences are SEHNR and FQNEAQ (reference sequence). V lost 4 bases to trimming and J lost 1 base; unmatched junction nucleotides: 7. This CDR3 comprises 15 residues.

This sequence joins TRBV28 and TRBJ1-2, with D possibly matching TRBD1 (5 bases). The ends were cut back, 3 bases at V and 2 bases at J, with 10 bases in the middle. The CDR3 has 14 amino acids. Per the germline V gene, CDR1 is MDHEN and CDR2 is SYDVKM. CDR3 protein: CASSLRGGNYGYTF. The DNA of the CDR3 is TGTGCCAGCAGTTTGAGGGGAGGAAACTATGGCTACACCTTC.

The chain employs TRBV30 and TRBJ2-5; 7 bases map to TRBD2. The V segment lost 1 base and the J segment 3 bases; nucleotides outside the gene matches: 5. The CDR3 covers 14 residues. Germline loops: CDR1 GTSNPN, CDR2 SVGIG (reference sequence). The CDR3 region is CAWSAGLGEETQYF. CDR3 DNA: TGTGCCTGGAGTGCTGGACTAGGGGAAGAGACCCAGTACTTC.

The chain links TRBV18 to TRBJ2-7, with a weak D call TRBD2 (6 bases). Germline V gives CDR1 KGHSH, CDR2 LQKENI. This CDR3 comprises 14 residues. V was pared by 5 bases and J by 1 base, with 12 bases between. The CDR3 sequence: CASSGGTGSYEQYF. DNA for the CDR3: TGTGCCAGCTCAGGGGGGACGGGTTCCTACGAGCAGTACTTC.

V usage is TRBV10-1 and J usage is TRBJ1-5; TRBD1 matches 9 bases. The V and J ends lost 6 bases and 6 bases, in that order; junction bases with no gene match: 15. The CDR3 contains 17 residues. CDR1 WNHNN and CDR2 SYGVQD come from the germline V gene (reference sequence). CDR3 loop: CASSEPIRDRDAQPQHF. The DNA of the CDR3 is TGCGCCAGCAGCGAACCCATCCGGGACAGGGATGCTCAGCCCCAGCATTTT.

This clone was seen a single time. The rearrangement uses TRBV19 and TRBJ2-7; TRBD1 is a possible D gene (6 bases). Between the trimmed V and J ends, which lost 1 base and 3 bases, there was a span of 10 bases. The CDR3 totals 14 residues. The germline V gene encodes CDR1 LNHDA and CDR2 SQIVND (reference sequence). The CDR3 protein is CASSIGQGNYEQYF. The CDR3 nucleotides read TGTGCCAGTAGTATAGGGCAGGGGAACTACGAGCAGTACTTC. The whole variable domain, filled in from reference TRBV19 and TRBJ2-7, reads DGGITQSPKYLFRKEGQNVTLSCEQNLNHDAMYWYRQDPGQGLRLIYYSQIVNDFQKGDIAEGYSVSREKKESFPLTVTSAQKNPTAFYLCASSIGQGNYEQYFGPGTRLTVT.

The chain is built from TRBV7-3 and TRBJ1-2, with D possibly matching TRBD1 (6 bases). The CDR3 sequence is 15 residues long. Trimming took off 5 bases at V and 4 bases at J, with 17 bases between the two ends. The germline V gene encodes CDR1 SGHTA and CDR2 FQGTGA. CDR3 nucleotide sequence: TGTGCCAGCAGCCCAGGAAAGGGGGGGAGCTATGGCTACACCTTC. Protein product: CASSPGKGGSYGYTF.

The V gene is TRBV7-2, the J gene TRBJ2-3, with 9 bases fitting TRBD1. The CDR3 has 15 amino acids. The germline gives CDR1 SGHTA, CDR2 FQGNSA. The V gene end was trimmed by 5 bases and the J gene end by 6 bases; junction bases not matched to a gene: 9. The CDR3 sequence: CASSRRQGVSDTQYF. The CDR3 DNA sequence: TGTGCCAGCAGCAGAAGACAGGGGGTGAGCGATACGCAGTATTTT.

Only one count was recorded for this clone. The CDR3 here is CASSLESGPADRGRANTGELFF. CDR3 coding DNA: TGTGCCAGCAGCTTAGAGTCAGGTCCCGCAGACAGGGGCAGGGCCAACACCGGGGAGCTGTTTTTT. V usage is TRBV11-3 and J usage is TRBJ2-2; TRBD1 aligns across 8 bases. Germline-derived CDR1 and CDR2 are SGHNT and YENEEA. There are 22 residues in the CDR3. Trimming at V came to 0 bases and at J to 2 bases, leaving 20 bases not matched to a gene.

This clone was observed once. V usage is TRBV2 and J usage is TRBJ1-1; 7 nucleotides agree with TRBD1. Unmatched junction bases numbered 8, after V lost 7 bases and J lost 6 bases. Germline lookup yields CDR1 SNHLY and CDR2 FYNNEI. The CDR3 runs to 13 residues. The CDR3: CASIQEGQSEAFF. DNA of the CDR3: TGTGCCAGCATCCAAGAGGGACAGTCTGAAGCTTTCTTT. The whole variable domain, remainder taken from reference TRBV2 and TRBJ1-1, is EPEVTQTPSHQVTQMGQEVILRCVPISNHLYFYWYRQILGQKVEFLVSFYNNEISEKSEIFDDQFSVERPDGSNFTLKIRSTKLEDSAMYFCASIQEGQSEAFFGQGTRLTVV.

The chain recombines TRBV5-1 with TRBJ2-7, with 8 bases lining up with TRBD1. Trimming removed 3 bases from V and 4 bases from J; junction bases left unmatched: 6. Germline V CDR1 and CDR2: SGHRS, YFSETQ. The CDR3 spans 14 residues. In DNA form, the CDR3 reads TGCGCCAGCAGCTCAGGGGGCCTGAGGTACGAGCAGTACTTC. It codes for CASSSGGLRYEQYF.

Points on this clone: At one end the junction does not follow the germline gene, possibly because of a read error. This chain joins TRBV19 and TRBJ1-2; 7 nucleotides agree with TRBD1. Per germline, CDR1 LNHDA and CDR2 SQIVND (reference sequence). The CDR3 loop spans 13 amino acids. DNA of the CDR3: TGTGCCAGTAGTACGGGACAGTCTTATGACTACACCTTC. It encodes CASSTGQSYDYTF.

This sequence joins TRBV12-3 or TRBV12-4 and TRBJ1-2; 9 nucleotides agree with TRBD1. Trimming removed 5 bases from V and 4 bases from J; junction bases left unmatched: 2. The CDR3 length is 13 residues. The chain's CDR3 is CASSRTGAYGYTF. CDR3 nucleotides: TGTGCCAGCAGTCGGACAGGGGCCTATGGCTACACCTTC.